Below are 18 T cell receptor beta chains sequenced from a single sample in a study of blood T cell repertoires in COVID-19. Using immunoSEQ multiplex PCR, the repertoire was profiled, and TCRdb retains in-frame clones only, with some absent. This table has some 140,000 clones, 85% to 90% appearing once. Sequenced: peripheral blood. These TCRs come from a man in his fifties with active or convalescent COVID-19.

The chain uses TRBV10-3 and TRBJ1-5; 8 bases match TRBD1. Looked up from germline, CDR1 is ENHRY and CDR2 is SYGVKD. J was trimmed by 0 bases and V by 1 base; bases with no gene match: 8. CDR3 length: 18 amino acids. CDR3 DNA: TGTGCCATCAGTGAGTATGACAGGGGACTCTATAGCAATCAGCCCCAGCATTTT. This encodes CAISEYDRGLYSNQPQHF.

This rearrangement joins TRBV2 to TRBJ1-4; no clear D gene. Germline assignment: CDR1 SNHLY and CDR2 FYNNEI. This CDR3 has 11 residues. Deletions cut 7 bases from V and 8 bases from J, with 8 bases between. CDR3 coding DNA: TGTGCCAGCACGCGGTCAGAAAAACTGTTTTTT. Its translation: CASTRSEKLFF.

The genes are TRBV28 and TRBJ1-1; D is undetermined. V lost 7 bases and J lost 5, with 11 bases in between. CDR1 and CDR2 from the germline V gene are MDHEN and SYDVKM. This CDR3 spans 12 amino acids. The CDR3 DNA follows: TGTGCCAGCATAAGTACGGGGACTGAAGCTTTCTTT. It specifies CASISTGTEAFF.

The chain's CDR3 is CASNPRPGNYGYTF. CDR3 sequence (DNA): TGTGCCAGCAACCCTCGTCCGGGAAACTATGGCTACACCTTC. The V call is TRBV28, the J call TRBJ1-2; D call uncertain. V was clipped by 7 bases and J by 2 bases, with 14 bases between them. The CDR3 has 14 amino acids. CDR1 is MDHEN, CDR2 SYDVKM, per germline.

The gene calls are TRBV15 and TRBJ1-1; D might be TRBD1 (5 bases). Germline CDR1 and CDR2: LNHNV and YYDKDF (reference sequence). V was clipped by 1 base and J by 4 bases, with 10 bases between them. The CDR3 totals 14 residues. The CDR3 loop reads CATSRAGGVTEAFF. The CDR3 region has the DNA TGTGCCACCAGCAGAGCCGGGGGAGTCACTGAAGCTTTCTTT.

The chain joins TRBV5-1 to TRBJ2-5; D uncertain. Per the germline V gene, CDR1 is SGHRS and CDR2 is YFSETQ. The V gene lost 4 bases and the J gene lost 5 bases, with 15 bases spanning the gap. This CDR3 spans 14 amino acids. CDR3 nucleotide sequence: TGCGCCAGCAGCAAAGCTAGTTTCGGTGAGACCCAGTACTTC. This translates into CASSKASFGETQYF.

The chain joins TRBV6-1 to TRBJ2-7; perhaps TRBD1 as D (5 bases). Germline CDR1 reads MNHNS; CDR2 reads SASEGT. V lost 1 base and J 2 bases, leaving 9 bases between the germline ends. CDR3 size: 14 residues. The CDR3 loop is CASSEVGRAYEQYF. In DNA, the CDR3 is TGTGCCAGCAGTGAAGTGGGCAGGGCCTACGAGCAGTACTTC.

This chain connects TRBV28 to TRBJ1-4; D might be TRBD1 (6 bases). V was trimmed by 8 bases and J by 7 bases, leaving 23 bases between them. Germline CDR1 reads MDHEN; CDR2 reads SYDVKM. The CDR3 is 16 amino acids. CDR3 sequence: CASVTGTHPNGEKLFF. For the CDR3, the DNA is TGTGCCAGCGTGACCGGGACACATCCTAATGGTGAAAAACTGTTTTTT. Looking up the rest from reference TRBV28 and TRBJ1-4 gives the full variable domain: DVKVTQSSRYLVKRTGEKVFLECVQDMDHENMFWYRQDPGLGLRLIYFSYDVKMKEKGDIPEGYSVSREKKERFSLILESASTNQTSMYLCASVTGTHPNGEKLFFGSGTQLSVL.

The genes are TRBV6-6 and TRBJ2-7; D possibly corresponds to TRBD1 (6 bases). The CDR3 runs to 16 residues. Trimming removed 0 bases from V and 7 bases from J, with 19 bases in between. Germline-derived CDR1 and CDR2 are MNHNY and SVGAGI (reference sequence). The CDR3 DNA reads as TGTGCCAGCAGTTACTCACCGGGACATCAGGGTGGAGAGCAGTACTTC. Amino acid sequence: CASSYSPGHQGGEQYF.

This rearrangement joins TRBV14 to TRBJ2-5; TRBD1 aligns across 8 bases. Trimming at V came to 4 bases and at J to 4 bases, leaving 11 bases not matched to a gene. This CDR3 contains 16 residues. Germline lookup yields CDR1 SGHDN and CDR2 FVKESK. CDR3 sequence reads: CASSRRWTGIRETQYF. CDR3 bases: TGTGCCAGCAGCCGACGGTGGACAGGGATTCGAGAGACCCAGTACTTC.

The V and J genes are TRBV5-6 and TRBJ2-1; D is possibly TRBD2 (6 bases). Trimming took off 4 bases at V and 0 bases at J, with 17 bases between the two ends. Germline CDR1 reads SGHDT; CDR2 reads YYEEEE. The CDR3 consists of 17 residues. The CDR3 bases are TGTGCCAGCAGCCCCTCCCGGCGGGGCAGCTCCTACAATGAGCAGTTCTTC. It specifies CASSPSRRGSSYNEQFF.

The V gene is TRBV3-1 (or the pseudogene TRBV3-2), the J gene TRBJ1-6, with TRBD1 matching 7 bases. Germline lookup yields CDR1 LGHDT and CDR2 YNNKEL (reference sequence). This CDR3 contains 21 residues. V shed 0 bases, J shed 7 bases, and the junction held 21 bases outside the gene matches. The CDR3 protein is CASSQDPPLAPRQGANSPLHF. In DNA, the CDR3 is TGTGCCAGCAGCCAAGATCCCCCCCTTGCGCCCCGACAGGGCGCAAATTCACCCCTCCACTTT.

This sequence joins TRBV30 and TRBJ1-6; unclear D gene. CDR1 is GTSNPN, CDR2 SVGIG, per germline (reference sequence). V lost 5 bases and J 8 bases, leaving 13 bases between the germline ends. The CDR3 runs 13 residues. This CDR3 reads CAWAKSGDSPLHF. CDR3 nucleotide sequence: TGTGCCTGGGCCAAGAGTGGAGATTCACCCCTCCACTTT.

V and J are TRBV29-1 and TRBJ2-1; TRBD2 matches at 8 bases. Trimming took 4 bases from V and 9 from J; bases not matched to a gene: 8. Per germline, CDR1 SQVTM and CDR2 ANQGSEA. This CDR3 has 13 residues. In DNA form, the CDR3 reads TGCAGCGTTGGGCCGGGAGGGTCCTTTGAGCAGTTCTTC. This sequence encodes CSVGPGGSFEQFF.

The chain has TRBV24-1 and TRBJ2-1; TRBD2 might be the D (6 bases). Trimming took off 0 bases at V and 0 bases at J, with 11 bases between the two ends. Germline CDR1 reads KGHDR; CDR2 reads SFDVKD. The CDR3 loop spans 17 amino acids. In DNA form, the CDR3 reads TGTGCCACCAGTGATTTGGTCGGGGGAAGCTCCTACAATGAGCAGTTCTTC. Protein product: CATSDLVGGSSYNEQFF.

The chain is built from TRBV4-2 and TRBJ2-5; a possible D gene is TRBD2 (7 bases). Trimming pared 0 bases from V and 5 bases from J, leaving 22 bases between. CDR1 is LGHNA and CDR2 is YNFKEQ in the germline V gene. CDR3 length: 18 amino acids. CDR3: CASSQDSGASGRGETQYF. The CDR3 bases are TGTGCCAGCAGCCAAGATTCGGGGGCTAGCGGACGAGGGGAGACCCAGTACTTC.

The rearrangement links TRBV4-1 to TRBJ2-5, with D possibly TRBD1 on 6 matching bases. Germline CDR1 and CDR2: MGHRA and YSYEKL. The CDR3 loop spans 14 amino acids. V was trimmed by 4 bases and J by 5 bases, leaving 14 bases between them. The CDR3 region has the DNA TGCGCCAGCAGCCCGGGGCAGGGGCCGGAGACCCAGTACTTC. Translation: CASSPGQGPETQYF.

V gene TRBV20-1 combines with J gene TRBJ1-1, with 7 bases lining up with TRBD1. Looked up from germline, CDR1 is DFQATT and CDR2 is SNEGSKA (reference sequence). This CDR3 region has 16 residues. Trimming took 3 bases from V and 6 from J; bases not matched to a gene: 16. CDR3 region: CSASLFRGSPNPEAFF. DNA of the CDR3: TGCAGTGCTAGTTTGTTCAGGGGGAGCCCCAATCCTGAAGCTTTCTTT.